This TCR beta chain was identified during a study of blood T cells in healthy people across ages. Study results and caveats: Long-lived and aged donors differed, with more naive CD4+ cells and higher diversity in the long-lived. A strong correlation was seen between TCR beta diversity and naive T cell percentage.

The table lists this clonotype with a few counts. Its matching antigen is unknown. Every donor contributed roughly 10 milliliters of peripheral blood by blood draw. Extraction of total RNA produced a minimum of 5 micrograms from each sample. With a J-beta primer mix and a sample-barcoded 5' primer, a second PCR ran 7 to 11 cycles. TCRdb independently ran MiXCR on the 5' RACE reads; one entry per CDR3 protein. There are over a million distinct CDR3 sequences in the sample; roughly a quarter occur only once, and approximately 0.79% lies in the top ten. Germline loops: CDR1 MDHEN, CDR2 SYDVKM. CDR3 length equals 13 residues. Trimming pared 8 bases from V and 2 bases from J, leaving 13 bases between. A further study also used this sample, focusing on T cells of mothers and their children.

The sequenced material came from blood. The chain combines TRBV28 with TRBJ2-7; possibly TRBD2 for D (6 bases). This clonotype was sampled from a girl aged 2-10 years in good health. The CDR3 protein is CASGRGGAYEQYF. The CDR3 nucleotides are TGTGCCAGCGGACGTGGCGGGGCCTACGAGCAGTACTTC.